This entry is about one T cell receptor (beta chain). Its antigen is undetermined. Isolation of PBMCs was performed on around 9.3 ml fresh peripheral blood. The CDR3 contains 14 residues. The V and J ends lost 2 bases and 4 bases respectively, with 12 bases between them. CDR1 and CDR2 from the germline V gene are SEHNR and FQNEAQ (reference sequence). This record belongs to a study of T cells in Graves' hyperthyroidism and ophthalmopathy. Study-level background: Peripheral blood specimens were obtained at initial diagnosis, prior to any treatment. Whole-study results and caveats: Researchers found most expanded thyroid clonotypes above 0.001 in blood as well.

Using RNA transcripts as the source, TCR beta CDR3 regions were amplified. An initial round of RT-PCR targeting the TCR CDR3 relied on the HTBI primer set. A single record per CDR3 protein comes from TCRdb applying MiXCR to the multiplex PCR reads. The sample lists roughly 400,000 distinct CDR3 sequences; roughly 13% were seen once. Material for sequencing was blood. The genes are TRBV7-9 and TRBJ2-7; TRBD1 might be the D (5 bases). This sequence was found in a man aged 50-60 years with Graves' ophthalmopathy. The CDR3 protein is CASSLSTEKYEQYF. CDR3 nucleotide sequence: TGTGCCAGCAGCTTATCGACAGAGAAATACGAGCAGTACTTC.